The source of this T cell receptor beta chain is a study of T cells expressing NK-cell markers. Study summary: Repertoire data for TCR beta were derived from sorted T cells (CD3+CD56+NKG2C+, CD3+CD56+NKG2C- and CD3+CD56-NKG2C+). Seven donors tested HCMV-seropositive and one tested seronegative among the eight sequenced. The study, taken as a whole, reports: The same clonotypes also predominated in the CD3+CD56-NKG2C+ fraction of a handful of donors.

This CDR3 has 14 amino acids. As to this clonotype: No antigen is known for it.

UMI-tagged 5'RACE template switching yielded the TCR beta cDNA. From the 5' RACE reads, TCRdb lists one entry per CDR3 protein and no DNA. The sample includes a few hundred thousand distinct CDR3 sequences. This clonotype originated in a man aged 18 to 29 in good health. The chain uses TRBV12-3 or TRBV12-4 and TRBJ2-4; TCRdb's D call, TRBD2, is unchecked because there is no DNA. The sequenced sample was blood T cells: a sorted CD56 or NKG2C T cell subset, CD4+ or CD8+ T cells, or bulk PBMC T cells (not recorded which). This CDR3 reads CASRTSEAKNIQYF.